These T cell receptor beta chains were read from a single sample in a study of T cell responses to AZD1222 COVID-19 vaccine. The protocol was immunoSEQ multiplex PCR, while the TCRdb copy is restricted to in-frame clones and leaves out a portion. Here the sample spans about 150,000 clones, about 85% being singletons. This specimen was peripheral blood, taken on day 0 of AZD1222 vaccination. All receptors derive from an adult in good health. CDR3s include the opening cysteine and the closing phenylalanine or tryptophan. The D gene is left open where the match is weak. Size is omitted from some rows. Given values are once, few, many or a class for expanded clones.

TRBJ1-6,-,-,TRBV7-9,CASSPVGSAYNSPLHF,TGTGCCAGCAGCCCGGTGGGGTCGGCCTATAATTCACCCCTCCACTTT
TRBJ1-1,-,-,TRBV7-9,CASSLETAEAFF,TGTGCCAGCAGCTTAGAAACCGCTGAAGCTTTCTTT
TRBJ1-2,-,-,TRBV4-2,CASSQNSMAGANYGYTF,TGTGCCAGCAGCCAAAACTCCATGGCAGGGGCTAACTATGGCTACACCTTC
TRBJ1-1,-,-,TRBV6-5,CASSYHGQKNTEAFF,TGTGCCAGCAGTTACCATGGACAGAAGAACACTGAAGCTTTCTTT
TRBJ1-1,-,-,TRBV6-2/TRBV6-3,CASSYSSAKNTEAFF,TGTGCCAGCAGTTACTCCTCCGCCAAGAACACTGAAGCTTTCTTT
TRBJ1-1,-,-,TRBV6-6,CASSYGGGGTEAFF,TGTGCCAGCAGTTACGGCGGGGGTGGGACTGAAGCTTTCTTT
TRBJ1-1,TRBD1,-,TRBV5-6,CASSRLIQGAGAFF,TGTGCCAGCAGCCGGTTAATACAGGGGGCTGGCGCTTTCTTT
TRBJ1-2,-,-,TRBV4-3,CASSQDHNRGDHYGYTF,TGCGCCAGCAGCCAAGATCATAATAGGGGCGACCACTATGGCTACACCTTC
TRBJ2-1,TRBD1,-,TRBV7-9,CASSLGQGAYNEQFF,TGTGCCAGCAGCCTCGGACAGGGAGCCTACAATGAGCAGTTCTTC
TRBJ2-5,-,-,TRBV11-2,CASSEGGETQYF,TGTGCCAGCAGCGAAGGGGGAGAGACCCAGTACTTC
TRBJ2-1,-,-,TRBV5-8,CASPNPPTATSGNEQFF,TGTGCCAGCCCCAACCCCCCGACAGCTACCTCTGGAAATGAGCAGTTCTTC
TRBJ2-2,-,once,TRBV18,CASSPPAQSGELFF,TGTGCCAGCTCACCACCGGCACAGAGCGGGGAGCTGTTTTTT
TRBJ1-2,-,-,TRBV7-7,CASSLAREGNYGYTF,TGTGCTAGCAGCTTAGCAAGGGAGGGGAACTATGGCTACACCTTC
TRBJ1-1,-,-,TRBV11-2,CASSLGEVTEAFF,TGTGCCAGCAGCCTCGGAGAGGTCACTGAAGCTTTCTTT
TRBJ1-1,TRBD1,-,TRBV28,CASRPDRGAFSEAFF,TGTGCCAGCAGACCTGACAGGGGGGCGTTTTCTGAAGCTTTCTTT
TRBJ1-1,TRBD1,-,TRBV28,CASVEVGQGNTEAFF,TGTGCCAGCGTAGAGGTGGGACAGGGGAACACTGAAGCTTTCTTT
TRBJ1-1,-,-,TRBV3-1/TRBV3-2,CASSQGVTEAFF,TGTGCCAGCAGCCAAGGGGTCACTGAAGCTTTCTTT
TRBJ2-7,-,-,TRBV18,CASSPSEGGPLNEQYF,TGTGCCAGCTCACCATCCGAGGGGGGGCCGCTGAACGAGCAGTACTTC
TRBJ2-7,-,once,TRBV19,CASSAGQPYEQYF,TGTGCCAGTAGCGCCGGGCAGCCCTACGAGCAGTACTTC
TRBJ1-2,-,-,TRBV19,CASKFSGNLDYGYTF,TGTGCCAGTAAATTTTCTGGAAATTTGGACTATGGCTACACCTTC
TRBJ2-2,TRBD1,-,TRBV13,CASSRTWGTGHTGELFF,TGTGCCAGCAGCCGAACTTGGGGGACAGGGCACACCGGGGAGCTGTTTTTT
TRBJ1-2,TRBD1,-,TRBV7-8,CASTGQASYGYTF,TGTGCCAGCACCGGACAGGCATCATATGGCTACACCTTC
TRBJ2-7,-,-,TRBV13,CASSLGSYEQYF,TGTGCCAGCAGCTTAGGGTCCTACGAGCAGTACTTC
TRBJ2-2,TRBD2,-,TRBV5-1,CASSLATSDTGELFF,TGCGCCAGCAGCTTGGCCACTAGCGACACCGGGGAGCTGTTTTTT
TRBJ1-1,-,-,TRBV3-1/TRBV3-2,CASSQLQGNTEAFF,TGTGCCAGCAGCCAGCTACAGGGGAACACTGAAGCTTTCTTT
TRBJ1-5,-,-,TRBV27,CASSLQGYSNQPQHF,TGTGCCAGCAGTTTACAGGGGTATAGCAATCAGCCCCAGCATTTT
TRBJ1-1,TRBD1,-,TRBV28,CASNPMTGMNTEAFF,TGTGCCAGCAATCCCATGACAGGGATGAACACTGAAGCTTTCTTT
TRBJ2-3,TRBD2,-,TRBV5-1,CASSFPTSGGTDTQYF,TGCGCCAGCAGCTTTCCGACTAGCGGGGGGACAGATACGCAGTATTTT
TRBJ1-2,-,-,TRBV2,CASRRDHLGYGYTF,TGTGCCAGCAGGCGGGATCACTTGGGCTATGGCTACACCTTC
TRBJ1-1,-,-,TRBV4-3,CASSPGFWDMNTEAFF,TGCGCCAGCAGCCCTGGTTTTTGGGACATGAACACTGAAGCTTTCTTT
TRBJ1-4,-,-,TRBV6-5,CASSYGASPTNEKLFF,TGTGCCAGCAGTTACGGGGCCTCCCCAACTAATGAAAAACTGTTTTTT
TRBJ1-2,-,-,TRBV18,CASSPRSPPGYTF,TGTGCCAGCTCACCCCGATCGCCCCCGGGCTACACCTTC
TRBJ2-3,-,-,TRBV4-1,CASSQVAAGPPSTDTQYF,TGCGCCAGCAGCCAAGTCGCGGCAGGTCCCCCTAGCACAGATACGCAGTATTTT
TRBJ1-2,-,-,TRBV5-1,CASSLRPGEAGYTF,TGCGCCAGCAGCTTGCGTCCAGGGGAGGCTGGCTACACCTTC
TRBJ1-6,TRBD1,once,TRBV28,CASTSSGGGLTPLHF,TGTGCCAGCACCTCGTCGGGAGGGGGCTTGACACCCCTCCACTTT
TRBJ1-2,-,once,TRBV25-1,CASRKKKGPNYGYTF,TGTGCCAGCAGGAAAAAGAAGGGTCCTAACTATGGCTACACCTTC
TRBJ2-2,-,-,TRBV7-2,CASSLVGSFGELFF,TGTGCCAGCAGCTTAGTTGGGTCGTTCGGGGAGCTGTTTTTT
TRBJ1-3,-,once,TRBV9,CASSVEGSGNTIYF,TGTGCCAGCAGCGTAGAGGGCTCTGGAAACACCATATATTTT
TRBJ1-5,-,-,TRBV19,CASSERVSNQPQHF,TGTGCCAGTAGCGAAAGGGTAAGCAATCAGCCCCAGCATTTT
TRBJ1-1,TRBD1,-,TRBV9,CASSAAGQGLNTEAFF,TGTGCCAGCAGCGCAGCGGGACAGGGGTTGAACACTGAAGCTTTCTTT
TRBJ1-6,-,once,TRBV6-1,CASSEGVGPLHF,TGTGCCAGCAGTGAGGGGGTAGGTCCCCTCCACTTT
TRBJ1-1,-,-,TRBV5-1,CASSWGRAGMNTEAFF,TGCGCCAGCAGCTGGGGTAGGGCGGGAATGAACACTGAAGCTTTCTTT
TRBJ2-5,-,-,TRBV18,CASSPDGETQYF,TGTGCCAGCTCACCCGACGGCGAGACCCAGTACTTC
TRBJ1-5,-,-,TRBV30,CAWSVPAGSTYSNQPQHF,TGTGCCTGGAGTGTACCGGCAGGGTCGACTTATAGCAATCAGCCCCAGCATTTT
TRBJ1-1,-,-,TRBV4-3,CASRANERVAQQAFF,TGCGCCAGCAGGGCCAACGAGCGCGTCGCTCAGCAAGCTTTCTTT
TRBJ1-6,-,-,TRBV7-2,CASSLLSGGVRSPLHF,TGTGCCAGCAGCTTATTATCCGGGGGCGTTCGATCACCCCTCCACTTT
TRBJ2-3,TRBD1,-,TRBV5-4,CASSGRTGTDTQYF,TGTGCCAGCAGCGGCAGGACAGGGACAGATACGCAGTATTTT
TRBJ2-7,-,-,TRBV7-2,CASSLAWTPTFVEQYF,TGTGCCAGCAGCTTAGCCTGGACCCCGACTTTCGTCGAGCAGTACTTC
TRBJ2-1,TRBD2,-,TRBV27,CASSLLAGTYNEQFF,TGTGCCAGCAGTTTATTAGCGGGGACATACAATGAGCAGTTCTTC
TRBJ2-5,TRBD1,-,TRBV28,CASSMTGIETQYF,TGTGCCAGCAGTATGACAGGGATTGAGACCCAGTACTTC
TRBJ1-2,-,few,TRBV6-1,CASSETPGMRYTF,TGTGCCAGCAGTGAGACACCGGGGATGCGCTACACCTTC
TRBJ2-3,-,-,TRBV7-2,CASSRQAPDTQYF,TGTGCCAGCAGCCGACAGGCTCCAGATACGCAGTATTTT
TRBJ1-3,-,-,TRBV3-1/TRBV3-2,CATRGAGGNTIYF,TGTGCCACTCGGGGGGCAGGAGGAAACACCATATATTTT
TRBJ2-5,TRBD2,-,TRBV5-6,CASSLSGSVETQYF,TGTGCCAGCAGCCTAAGCGGGAGTGTGGAGACCCAGTACTTC
TRBJ1-6,TRBD1,-,TRBV7-9,CASSQGQKNSPLHF,TGTGCCAGCAGCCAGGGACAGAAAAATTCACCCCTCCACTTT